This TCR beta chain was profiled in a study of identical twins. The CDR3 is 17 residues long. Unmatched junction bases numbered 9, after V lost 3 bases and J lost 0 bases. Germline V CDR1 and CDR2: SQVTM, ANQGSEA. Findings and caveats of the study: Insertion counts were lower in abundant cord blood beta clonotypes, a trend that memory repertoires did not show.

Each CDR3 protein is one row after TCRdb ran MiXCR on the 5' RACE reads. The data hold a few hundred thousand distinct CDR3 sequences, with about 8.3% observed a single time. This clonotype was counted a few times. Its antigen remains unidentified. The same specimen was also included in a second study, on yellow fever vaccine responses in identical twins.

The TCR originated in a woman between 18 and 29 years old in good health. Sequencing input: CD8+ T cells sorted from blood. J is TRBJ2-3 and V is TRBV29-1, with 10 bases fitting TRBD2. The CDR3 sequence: CSVDGLAGVGSTDTQYF. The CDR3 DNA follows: TGCAGCGTTGACGGGCTAGCGGGAGTCGGGAGCACAGATACGCAGTATTTT.